Shown below are 3 T cell receptor beta chains from a single sample sequenced in a study of OX40 agonist ivuxolimab in advanced cancers. Data came from immunoSEQ multiplex PCR; TCRdb stores just in-frame clones and leaves some out. In the table there are around 64,000 clones, 70% to 90% of which are singletons. The material sequenced was CD4+ or CD8+ T cells sorted from blood, taken in a trial of the OX40 agonist ivuxolimab. These receptors all come from an adult with an advanced solid tumor such as melanoma, head and neck, liver or kidney cancer.

This chain connects TRBV2 to TRBJ1-2; D gene unclear. Germline V gives CDR1 SNHLY, CDR2 FYNNEI. This CDR3 spans 14 amino acids. Trimming took off 2 bases at V and 2 bases at J, with 9 bases between the two ends. The DNA of the CDR3 is TGTGCCAGCAGTGAAAGATCCGACAACTATGGCTACACCTTC. It specifies CASSERSDNYGYTF.

CDR3 sequence reads: CASRPGQGGGYGYTF. CDR3 coding DNA: TGTGCCAGCAGACCGGGACAGGGAGGCGGCTATGGCTACACCTTC. This sequence joins TRBV6-1 and TRBJ1-2, with 9 bases fitting TRBD1. The ends lost 6 bases at V and 4 bases at J; junction bases unmatched: 9. Germline V gene lookup returns CDR1 MNHNS and CDR2 SASEGT. This CDR3 is built from 15 residues.

The chain joins TRBV28 to TRBJ2-7; D is unclear. Deletions cut 8 bases from V and 0 bases from J, with 5 bases between. The CDR3 runs 11 residues. The germline gives CDR1 MDHEN, CDR2 SYDVKM. In nucleotides, the CDR3 is TGTGCCAGCGAGAGCTCCTACGAGCAGTACTTC. The encoded protein is CASESSYEQYF.